This T cell receptor (beta chain) appears in the sequencing data of a study of T-cell memory formation after mild COVID-19. Germline values: CDR1 MNHEY, CDR2 SVGEGT. The CDR3 is made up of 13 amino acids. The ends lost 4 bases at V and 3 bases at J; junction bases unmatched: 2. About this clonotype itself: What it binds is unknown.

TCR alpha and TCR beta cDNA libraries carrying sample barcodes and UMIs came from 5'RACE with constant-segment primers. TCRdb itself ran the 5' RACE reads through MiXCR, one entry per CDR3 protein. The sample has around 340,000 distinct CDR3 sequences; roughly 13% are singletons. Study-level results: Specificity for SARS-CoV-2 was not confirmed among the second-wave clones peaking on day 37. Clones that got smaller from day 15 to 85 had even CD4/CD8, while clones growing later tipped toward CD4+.

The gene calls are TRBV6-2 or TRBV6-3 and TRBJ2-5; 7 positions match TRBD1. Input material: PBMCs or a T cell subset sorted from them (not recorded which). The TCR sequence derives from a man aged 18 to 35 who had mild COVID-19 (a few samples of this study predate the infection). Cell type and time point are not known. Written as DNA, the CDR3 is TGTGCCAGCAGTTCCAGGGGGAAAGAGACCCAGTACTTC. This codes for CASSSRGKETQYF.